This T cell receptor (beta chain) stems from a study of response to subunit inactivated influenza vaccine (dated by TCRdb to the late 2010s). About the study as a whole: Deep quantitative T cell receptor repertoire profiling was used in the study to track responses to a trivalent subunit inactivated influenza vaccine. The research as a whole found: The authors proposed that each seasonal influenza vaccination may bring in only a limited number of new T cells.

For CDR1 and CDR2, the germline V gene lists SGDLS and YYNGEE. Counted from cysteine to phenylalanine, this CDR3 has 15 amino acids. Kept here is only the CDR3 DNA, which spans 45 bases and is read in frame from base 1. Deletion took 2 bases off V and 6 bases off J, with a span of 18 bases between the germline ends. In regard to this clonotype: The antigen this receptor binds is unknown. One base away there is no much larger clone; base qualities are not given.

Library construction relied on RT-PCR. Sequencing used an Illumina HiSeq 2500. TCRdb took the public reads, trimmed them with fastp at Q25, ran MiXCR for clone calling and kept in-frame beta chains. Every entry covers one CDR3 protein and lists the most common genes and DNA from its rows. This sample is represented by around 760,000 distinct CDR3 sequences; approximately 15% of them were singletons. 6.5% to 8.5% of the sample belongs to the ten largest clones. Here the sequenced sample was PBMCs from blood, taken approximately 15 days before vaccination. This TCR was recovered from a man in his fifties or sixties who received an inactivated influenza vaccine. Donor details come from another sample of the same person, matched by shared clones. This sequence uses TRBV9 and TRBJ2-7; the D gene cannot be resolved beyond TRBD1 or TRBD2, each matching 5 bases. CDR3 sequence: CASSVGRSSASEQYF. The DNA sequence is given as TGTGCCAGCAGCGTGGGACGGTCCTCGGCCTCCGAGCAGTACTTC.